What follows describes a single T cell receptor (beta chain). Trimming removed 4 bases from V and 5 bases from J; junction bases left unmatched: 6. Germline lookup yields CDR1 SGHTA and CDR2 FQGTGA. The CDR3 extends over 14 amino acids. This specimen belongs to a study of blood T cell repertoires in COVID-19. At the level of the study: Nucleic acid was either cDNA or gDNA, and it came from T cells, B-cell-depleted T cells, or PBMCs.

As handled by the study authors: Reference gene primer amplification gave estimated nucleated cell counts. Assay: immunoSEQ multiplex PCR; the TCRdb copy retains only in-frame clones and omits some. That table furnishes V, J and clone size, whereas the DNA furnished D and trimming. The sample holds about 190,000 clones, less than 90% seen once. The receptor was derived from a man between 25 and 39 years old with acute or convalescent COVID-19. Source material: peripheral blood. This chain connects TRBV7-3 to TRBJ2-3; 7 bases match TRBD1. The chain's CDR3 is CASSSRQGRDTQYF. Here the CDR3 DNA reads TGTGCCAGCAGCTCCAGACAGGGAAGAGATACGCAGTATTTT.